What follows are 8 T cell receptor beta chains derived from one specimen sequenced in a study of PD-L1 blockade in urothelial cancer (TCRdb year 2017). Libraries came from the immunoSEQ multiplex PCR assay. TCRdb mirrors the immuneACCESS table, restricted to in-frame sequences. Some clones are absent from its copies; in checked studies, under half trace to an unresolved V gene, and the reason for the others is unknown. The sample has tens of thousands of clones on record, roughly 82% of them singletons. The ten biggest clones cover roughly 3.1% of the sample. The material was PBMCs, obtained around atezolizumab (anti-PD-L1) treatment. These TCRs come from a man between 65 and 85 years old with urothelial cancer.

The chain links TRBV5-6 to TRBJ2-2, with 9 bases lining up with TRBD2. The trim removed 3 bases at V and 4 bases at J, leaving 10 bases unmatched. The CDR3 loop spans 17 amino acids. Germline-derived CDR1 and CDR2 are SGHDT and YYEEEE. The CDR3 spells CASSSLAGALVTGELFF. The DNA for the CDR3 is TGTGCCAGCAGCTCGTTAGCGGGAGCTTTGGTCACCGGGGAGCTGTTTTTT.

This clone was seen a single time. The chain joins TRBV9 to TRBJ2-1, with TRBD1 matching over 8 bases. J lost 8 bases, V lost 3 bases, and 10 bases had no gene match. CDR1 and CDR2 from the germline V gene are SGDLS and YYNGEE. The length of the CDR3 is 15 residues. The DNA of the CDR3 is TGTGCCAGCAGCGCTACCGGGACAGGAATCGATGAGCAGTTCTTC. Encoded protein: CASSATGTGIDEQFF. Full variable domain (remainder filled in from reference TRBV9 and TRBJ2-1): DSGVTQTPKHLITATGQRVTLRCSPRSGDLSVYWYQQSLDQGLQFLIQYYNGEERAKGNILERFSAQQFPDLHSELNLSSLELGDSALYFCASSATGTGIDEQFFGPGTRLTVL.

The V gene is TRBV6-1, the J gene TRBJ1-1, with D tentatively TRBD1 (5 bases). Per the germline V gene, CDR1 is MNHNS and CDR2 is SASEGT. The V end lost 7 bases, the J end lost 6 bases, and 9 bases lay between the germline ends. The CDR3 has 11 residues. CDR3 nucleotide sequence: TGTGCCAGCATGCAGGGTTCTGAAGCTTTCTTT. Translated, it gives CASMQGSEAFF.

The chain recombines TRBV7-2 with TRBJ2-3; 10 bases agree with TRBD2. From germline, CDR1 is SGHTA and CDR2 FQGNSA. V gave up 2 bases and J gave up 5 bases; unmatched junction bases: 7. There are 16 residues in the CDR3. The DNA of the CDR3 is TGTGCCAGCAGCTTACAGCGGGGGGGCACTGGAGATACGCAGTATTTT. It specifies CASSLQRGGTGDTQYF.

The rearrangement links TRBV5-1 to TRBJ1-4; 8 bases are shared with TRBD1. This CDR3 spans 15 amino acids. V lost 7 bases, J lost 3 bases, and 8 bases stayed unmatched. Germline V gives CDR1 SGHRS, CDR2 YFSETQ. DNA for the CDR3: TGCGCCAGCGGGCAGGGGGCTCGGGCTAATGAAAAACTGTTTTTT. It yields the protein CASGQGARANEKLFF.

The gene calls are TRBV27 and TRBJ2-7; a possible D gene is TRBD2 (6 bases). The V and J ends lost 8 bases and 2 bases respectively, with 13 bases between them. Germline CDR1 reads MNHEY; CDR2 reads SMNVEV (reference sequence). CDR3 length equals 13 residues. CDR3 bases: TGTGCCAGCCTTGGGGGGACCCCCTACGAGCAGTACTTC. This codes for CASLGGTPYEQYF.

The V gene is TRBV18, the J gene TRBJ2-7; possibly TRBD2 for D (6 bases). V was cut by 6 bases and J by 3 bases, with 15 bases left in between. This CDR3 has 14 residues. The V gene's germline CDR1 is KGHSH and CDR2 LQKENI. This CDR3 reads CASSPREAGYEQYF. CDR3 DNA sequence: TGTGCCAGCTCCCCTAGGGAGGCCGGCTACGAGCAGTACTTC.

J is TRBJ2-3 and V is TRBV4-3; 10 positions match TRBD2. Trimming removed 4 bases from V and 2 bases from J; junction bases left unmatched: 6. The CDR3 covers 16 residues. Looked up from germline, CDR1 is LGHNA and CDR2 is YSLEER. Here the CDR3 reads CASSPLLAGATDTQYF. The CDR3 bases are TGCGCCAGCAGCCCACTCCTAGCGGGAGCCACAGATACGCAGTATTTT.